This T cell receptor (beta chain) was found in a study of cytomegalovirus exposure and HLA in healthy donors. Study-level points and caveats: Common viral pathogens seemed to be connected with several of the most significant clusters, according to a later analysis. CMV serostatus stood as the only immune exposure information on hand. The presence/absence work took it that sequencing depth was about the same across donors. Using the classifier, cytomegalovirus status was reportedly diagnosed with high specificity and sensitivity.

Both 60 Vbeta primers and 13 Jbeta primers went into the PCR. Data came from immunoSEQ multiplex PCR; TCRdb stores just in-frame clones and leaves some out. The data show 85,000 to 100,000 clones, with about 83% seen just once and 4.5% to 7% held by the top ten. Germline CDR1 reads SGHRS; CDR2 reads YFSETQ. This CDR3 is 14 amino acids long. The junction had 4 bases not matched to a gene; V was cut back by 4 bases and J by 3 bases. About this clone: Its antigen is as yet unknown.

The clonotype was recovered from a woman in her late teens or twenties in good health and CMV-seropositive. The chain combines TRBV5-1 with TRBJ1-1; the match to TRBD1 covers 9 bases. The sample was PBMCs. CDR3: CASSGQGFDTEAFF. The CDR3 DNA is TGCGCCAGCAGCGGACAGGGGTTCGACACTGAAGCTTTCTTT.